These 19 T cell receptor beta chains originate from one sample sequenced in a study of T cell repertoires in cytomegalovirus infection. TCRdb fed the reads into MiXCR, producing one record per CDR3 protein. Of roughly 150,000 distinct CDR3 sequences listed, about a quarter are singletons. Specimen: PBMCs. These receptors all stem from a human donor in good health (CMV status not recorded). Some clones in this sample may be carry-over from other donors' samples.

The sample holds many counts of this clonotype. This chain links TRBV7-8 with TRBJ2-3; D is undetermined. The CDR3 has 13 residues. In germline, CDR1 is SGHVS, CDR2 FQNEAQ. V lost 0 bases to trimming and J lost 5 bases, with 6 bases between them. This CDR3 is CASSLARLDTQYF. CDR3 DNA: TGTGCCAGCAGCTTAGCGAGGCTAGATACGCAGTATTTT.

This clonotype was detected many times. The chain has TRBV7-6 and TRBJ2-2; D perhaps matches TRBD1 (6 bases). Germline V gene sequence: CDR1 SGHVS, CDR2 FNYEAQ. There are 19 residues in the CDR3. Trimming removed 1 base at V and 5 bases at J, with 23 bases between. DNA for the CDR3: TGTGCCAGCAGCTTAGTTTCAGGGGAAGACGTCCTGGGTACCGGGGAGCTGTTTTTT. Translated: CASSLVSGEDVLGTGELFF.

The chain is built from TRBV7-9 and TRBJ2-7; TRBD1 matches 12 bases. The CDR3 is made up of 16 amino acids. Per germline, CDR1 SEHNR and CDR2 FQNEAQ (reference sequence). With V trimmed by 1 base and J by 6 bases, 7 bases remained unmatched. The CDR3 spells CASSLGGGTGGSEQYF. In nucleotides, the CDR3 is TGTGCCAGCAGCTTAGGGGGGGGGACAGGGGGCAGCGAGCAGTACTTC.

This chain links TRBV14 with TRBJ1-6; a weak D match, TRBD1 (5 bases). Trimming took 4 bases from V and 5 from J, leaving 12 bases between them. Germline V lookup: CDR1 SGHDN, CDR2 FVKESK. The CDR3 is 15 residues long. The CDR3 DNA follows: TGTGCCAGCAGCCTGGCGGGGGGAAATAATTCACCCCTCCACTTT. Amino acid sequence: CASSLAGGNNSPLHF.

This clonotype was seen only a few times. V and J are TRBV7-9 and TRBJ2-1; D may match TRBD1 or TRBD2 (5 bases each). Per the germline V gene, CDR1 is SEHNR and CDR2 is FQNEAQ (reference sequence). The CDR3 is 14 residues long. Trimming shortened V by 1 base and J by 5 bases, and 9 bases separated the two germline ends. CDR3 loop: CASSLGRDHNEQFF. The CDR3 region has the DNA TGTGCCAGCAGCTTAGGCAGGGACCACAATGAGCAGTTCTTC.

This clonotype has ten or more counts. The genes are TRBV7-2 and TRBJ1-6, with 8 bases that match TRBD1. Looked up from germline, CDR1 is SGHTA and CDR2 is FQGNSA. J was trimmed by 6 bases and V by 2 bases; bases with no gene match: 3. The CDR3 consists of 15 residues. CDR3: CASSLPDRGNSPLHF. The CDR3 nucleotides read TGTGCCAGCAGCTTACCCGACAGGGGTAATTCACCCCTCCACTTT.

The genes are TRBV11-2 and TRBJ2-1, with 9 bases fitting TRBD2. This CDR3 has 16 amino acids. Germline V CDR1 and CDR2: SGHAT, FQNNGV. The trim removed 5 bases at V and 4 bases at J, leaving 9 bases unmatched. This CDR3 reads CASSRGAGGMYNEQFF. The DNA of the CDR3 is TGTGCCAGCAGCCGGGGGGCGGGAGGGATGTACAATGAGCAGTTCTTC.

This chain joins TRBV6-5 and TRBJ1-1, with D perhaps matching TRBD1 (6 bases). V was clipped by 6 bases and J by 10 bases, with 30 bases between them. The germline V gene has CDR1 MNHEY and CDR2 SVGAGI. This CDR3 has 17 amino acids. The chain's CDR3 is CASRGRRRTRGDAGAFF. The CDR3 DNA sequence: TGTGCCAGCAGAGGGCGACGCCGTACGAGGGGGGACGCTGGAGCTTTCTTT.

The rearrangement joins TRBV4-3 to TRBJ2-3, with D hard to call. Germline assignment: CDR1 LGHNA and CDR2 YSLEER. The CDR3 consists of 13 residues. V was shortened by 2 bases and J by 3 bases, with 6 bases between the two germline ends. CDR3 residues: CASSQLTTDTQYF. CDR3 nucleotides: TGCGCCAGCAGCCAATTGACGACAGATACGCAGTATTTT.

In its sample, this clonotype was seen a few times. The chain combines TRBV6-2 or TRBV6-3 with TRBJ2-7; perhaps TRBD1 as D (6 bases). With 2 bases removed from V and 1 base from J, the gap between germline ends came to 12 bases. The CDR3 runs to 15 residues. Germline CDR1 is MNHEY and CDR2 is SVGEGT. CDR3 DNA sequence: TGTGCCAGCAGTTACCTCGGACAGTTTTCCTACGAGCAGTACTTC. Translating gives CASSYLGQFSYEQYF.

This clonotype was recorded at least ten times. The V and J genes are TRBV7-2 and TRBJ1-2; D gene uncertain. The CDR3 runs 14 residues. The V gene lost 1 base and the J gene lost 1 base, with 7 bases spanning the gap. CDR1 is SGHTA, CDR2 FQGNSA, per germline. In nucleotides, the CDR3 is TGTGCCAGCAGCTTAGAGGGCGGTAACTATGGCTACACCTTC. Its protein product is CASSLEGGNYGYTF.

The V and J genes are TRBV11-2 and TRBJ2-5, with 7 bases that match TRBD2. CDR3 length: 14 amino acids. The germline gives CDR1 SGHAT, CDR2 FQNNGV. V was pared by 5 bases and J by 2 bases, with 5 bases of the junction left unmatched. The CDR3 nucleotides are TGTGCCAGCAGCGACTCTAGCGGACAAGAGACCCAGTACTTC. It encodes CASSDSSGQETQYF.

The gene calls are TRBV19 and TRBJ2-1; D gene uncertain. The germline V gene has CDR1 LNHDA and CDR2 SQIVND (reference sequence). The CDR3 consists of 12 residues. The V gene lost 1 base and the J gene lost 9 bases, with 7 bases spanning the gap. In nucleotides, the CDR3 is TGTGCCAGTAGTATAGGAGGCGGTGAGCAGTTCTTC. Its protein product is CASSIGGGEQFF.

V gene TRBV29-1 combines with J gene TRBJ1-3, with D unresolved. CDR1 is SQVTM and CDR2 is ANQGSEA in the germline V gene. Trimming left V 4 bases short and J 0 bases short, with 13 bases between. The CDR3 length is 15 residues. This CDR3 reads CSVVRVLSSGNTIYF. The DNA of the CDR3 is TGCAGCGTTGTAAGGGTCTTGAGCTCTGGAAACACCATATATTTT.

The rearrangement uses TRBV5-6 and TRBJ1-3; D might be TRBD1 (5 bases). The CDR3 sequence is 16 residues long. Germline CDR1 reads SGHDT; CDR2 reads YYEEEE. Trimming left V 6 bases short and J 0 bases short, with 16 bases between. The CDR3 protein is CASKVLGPRSGNTIYF. In DNA, the CDR3 is TGTGCCAGCAAAGTGCTGGGGCCCCGCTCTGGAAACACCATATATTTT. The full variable domain, in which reference TRBV5-6 and TRBJ1-3 provide the parts outside the CDR3, is DAGVTQSPTHLIKTRGQQVTLRCSPKSGHDTVSWYQQALGQGPQFIFQYYEEEERQRGNFPDRFSGHQFPNYSSELNVNALLLGDSALYLCASKVLGPRSGNTIYFGEGSWLTVV.

Concerning this clonotype itself: This may arise from a read error, as a much more abundant clone is one base away. The chain has TRBV7-2 and TRBJ2-5, with D possibly matching TRBD2 (5 bases). The CDR3 totals 14 residues. Trimming cost V 5 bases and J 5 bases, with 15 bases left between them. Germline V CDR1 and CDR2: SGHTA, FQGNSA. The CDR3 loop reads CTSSETRVEETQYF. As DNA, the CDR3 is TGTACCAGCAGCGAAACTAGAGTCGAGGAGACCCAGTACTTC.

This clonotype was seen a few times. This chain uses TRBV2 with TRBJ2-1, with 11 bases matching TRBD2. V gave up 2 bases and J gave up 6 bases; unmatched junction bases: 6. CDR3 length: 16 residues. Germline V gives CDR1 SNHLY, CDR2 FYNNEI. The CDR3 region is CASSELAGGPINEQFF. Here the CDR3 DNA reads TGTGCCAGCAGTGAACTAGCGGGGGGCCCTATCAATGAGCAGTTCTTC.

This clonotype was counted only a few times. This chain connects TRBV7-2 to TRBJ1-6; no definite D call. Germline loops: CDR1 SGHTA, CDR2 FQGNSA. The V and J ends lost 5 bases and 7 bases respectively, with 6 bases between them. This CDR3 region has 12 residues. As DNA, the CDR3 is TGTGCCAGCAGCCCAAGAAATTCACCCCTCCACTTT. This gives the protein CASSPRNSPLHF. Full variable domain (remainder filled in from reference TRBV7-2 and TRBJ1-6): GAGVSQSPSNKVTEKGKDVELRCDPISGHTALYWYRQSLGQGLEFLIYFQGNSAPDKSGLPSDRFSAERTGGSVSTLTIQRTQQEDSAVYLCASSPRNSPLHFGNGTRLTVT.

The chain uses TRBV28 and TRBJ2-5, with D perhaps given as TRBD1 or TRBD2 (5 bases each). The CDR3 sequence is 14 residues long. Germline V gene data show CDR1 as MDHEN and CDR2 as SYDVKM. With 4 bases removed from V and 2 bases from J, the gap between germline ends came to 11 bases. The CDR3 spells CASSWGSAQETQYF. The CDR3 bases are TGTGCCAGCAGTTGGGGGTCGGCTCAAGAGACCCAGTACTTC.